A selection of T cell receptor beta chains follows, all from one sample in a study of vaccination and CD4 T cells after COVID-19. One entry per CDR3 protein results from TCRdb running MiXCR on the PCR reads. The table includes 25,000 or so distinct CDR3 sequences, under 65% detected once. The sample was CD4+ T cells from blood, taken before SARS-CoV-2 vaccination. The receptors come from a human donor who had recovered from COVID-19. Each CDR3 is given with its conserved first and last residue. A D gene is named only where the DNA matches it firmly. Rows may omit the clone size; those that give it use once, few, many or a size class.

CDR3: CASSYKAPSNEQFF
DNA: TGTGCCAGCAGTTACAAAGCGCCCTCCAATGAGCAGTTCTTC
length: 14
J: TRBJ2-1
D: .
size: few
V: TRBV6-5

CDR3: CASSPGLTNTGELFF
DNA: TGTGCCAGTAGTCCGGGACTTACGAACACCGGGGAGCTGTTTTTT
length: 15
J: TRBJ2-2
D: .
size: few
V: TRBV19

CDR3: CATNRGGTAGGNQPQHF
DNA: TGTGCCACCAACAGAGGTGGGACCGCGGGAGGCAATCAGCCCCAGCATTTT
length: 17
J: TRBJ1-5
D: .
size: .
V: TRBV15

CDR3: CASSYTYTGLAGNTIYF
DNA: TGTGCCAGCAGTTACACTTATACCGGGCTTGCTGGAAACACCATATATTTT
length: 17
J: TRBJ1-3
D: .
size: few
V: TRBV6-5

CDR3: CASIGGSAMGTDTQYF
DNA: TGCGCCAGCATTGGTGGGAGTGCAATGGGCACAGATACGCAGTATTTT
length: 16
J: TRBJ2-3
D: .
size: .
V: TRBV5-1

CDR3: CSARDPRTGRTGELFF
DNA: TGCAGTGCTAGAGATCCTAGGACAGGGCGCACCGGGGAGCTGTTTTTT
length: 16
J: TRBJ2-2
D: TRBD1
size: few
V: TRBV20-1

CDR3: CASTQRGPKPFNQPQHF
DNA: TGTGCCAGCACCCAGAGGGGGCCTAAGCCTTTCAATCAGCCCCAGCATTTT
length: 17
J: TRBJ1-5
D: .
size: .
V: TRBV21-1

CDR3: CASNPTGARGQPQHF
DNA: TGTGCCAGTAACCCCACAGGGGCGCGCGGTCAGCCCCAGCATTTT
length: 15
J: TRBJ1-5
D: TRBD1
size: .
V: TRBV19

CDR3: CSARDLERRDTGELFF
DNA: TGCAGTGCTAGAGATCTCGAGCGGAGGGACACCGGGGAGCTGTTTTTT
length: 16
J: TRBJ2-2
D: .
size: few
V: TRBV20-1

CDR3: CASSLAGGRGLFF
DNA: TGCGCCAGCAGCTTGGCCGGGGGGCGCGGACTGTTTTTT
length: 13
J: TRBJ1-4
D: .
size: .
V: TRBV5-1

CDR3: CSATGALAGAVFQYF
DNA: TGCAGTGCTACGGGGGCCCTAGCGGGAGCGGTCTTTCAGTACTTC
length: 15
J: TRBJ2-4
D: TRBD2
size: .
V: TRBV20-1

CDR3: CASSFSSGTDTQYF
DNA: TGTGCCAGCAGCTTTAGCTCCGGCACAGATACGCAGTATTTT
length: 14
J: TRBJ2-3
D: .
size: few
V: TRBV7-2

CDR3: CASSYSAATSGRRDTQYF
DNA: TGTGCCAGCAGTTACTCAGCCGCTACTAGCGGGAGAAGAGATACGCAGTATTTT
length: 18
J: TRBJ2-3
D: TRBD2
size: .
V: TRBV6-5

CDR3: CATSRSDRAYEQYF
DNA: TGTGCCACCAGTCGTTCGGACAGAGCCTACGAGCAGTACTTC
length: 14
J: TRBJ2-7
D: .
size: .
V: TRBV24-1

CDR3: CASSAGGGRPETQYF
DNA: TGTGCCAGCAGTGCCGGGGGGGGGCGCCCTGAGACCCAGTACTTC
length: 15
J: TRBJ2-5
D: TRBD2
size: .
V: TRBV6-2/TRBV6-3

CDR3: CASSPQGYSPLHF
DNA: TGTGCCAGCAGCCCCCAGGGGTATTCACCCCTCCACTTT
length: 13
J: TRBJ1-6
D: .
size: .
V: TRBV7-2

CDR3: CASSLIQKSYEQYF
DNA: TGTGCCAGCAGTTTAATACAGAAGTCCTACGAGCAGTACTTC
length: 14
J: TRBJ2-7
D: .
size: .
V: TRBV28

CDR3: CSAPISKTALQETQYF
DNA: TGCAGTGCCCCTATCTCGAAGACAGCACTCCAAGAGACCCAGTACTTC
length: 16
J: TRBJ2-5
D: .
size: .
V: TRBV20-1

CDR3: CASSQASDTLGGSYNSPLHF
DNA: TGTGCCAGCAGCCAAGCGTCGGACACCCTGGGAGGCTCCTATAATTCACCCCTCCACTTT
length: 20
J: TRBJ1-6
D: .
size: .
V: TRBV4-2

CDR3: CASSRRGTEETQYF
DNA: TGTGCCAGCTCACGGAGAGGGACAGAAGAGACCCAGTACTTC
length: 14
J: TRBJ2-5
D: TRBD1
size: once
V: TRBV18

CDR3: CASSFRDSNGYTF
DNA: TGTGCCAGCAGTTTCCGGGACAGTAATGGCTACACCTTC
length: 13
J: TRBJ1-2
D: TRBD1
size: few
V: TRBV27

CDR3: CASSRAGTSTSYNEQFF
DNA: TGTGCCAGCAGCCGAGCCGGGACTAGCACCTCCTACAATGAGCAGTTCTTC
length: 17
J: TRBJ2-1
D: TRBD2
size: .
V: TRBV7-2

CDR3: CASSLESGQTQYF
DNA: TGTGCCAGCAGCTTAGAGTCAGGGCAGACCCAGTACTTC
length: 13
J: TRBJ2-5
D: .
size: .
V: TRBV7-9

CDR3: CATRLPTSRSDTQYF
DNA: TGTGCCACCCGATTGCCGACTTCGAGGTCAGATACGCAGTATTTT
length: 15
J: TRBJ2-3
D: .
size: .
V: TRBV28

CDR3: CSANAGASGSYEQYF
DNA: TGCAGTGCTAATGCGGGAGCTTCAGGGTCCTACGAGCAGTACTTC
length: 15
J: TRBJ2-7
D: TRBD2
size: .
V: TRBV20-1

CDR3: CSASRTPSGANVLTF
DNA: TGCAGTGCTAGTCGAACACCCTCTGGGGCCAACGTCCTGACTTTC
length: 15
J: TRBJ2-6
D: .
size: .
V: TRBV20-1

CDR3: CASSEAGKGSYGYTF
DNA: TGTGCCAGCAGTGAAGCCGGTAAAGGCTCCTATGGCTACACCTTC
length: 15
J: TRBJ1-2
D: .
size: .
V: TRBV2

CDR3: CSAPGVNRETQYF
DNA: TGCAGTGCTCCGGGGGTCAATCGGGAGACCCAGTACTTC
length: 13
J: TRBJ2-5
D: .
size: few
V: TRBV20-1

CDR3: CATSQGGNTEAFF
DNA: TGTGCCACCAGCCAGGGAGGGAACACTGAAGCTTTCTTT
length: 13
J: TRBJ1-1
D: .
size: few
V: TRBV15

CDR3: CASRGLASSYEQYF
DNA: TGTGCCAGTAGGGGACTAGCGAGCTCCTACGAGCAGTACTTC
length: 14
J: TRBJ2-7
D: TRBD2
size: .
V: TRBV19

CDR3: CASSLSWGAQETQYF
DNA: TGTGCCAGCAGCCTCTCCTGGGGGGCCCAAGAGACCCAGTACTTC
length: 15
J: TRBJ2-5
D: .
size: .
V: TRBV5-6

CDR3: CSARDPASGGRKTQYF
DNA: TGCAGTGCTAGAGATCCTGCCTCTGGCGGGAGAAAGACCCAGTACTTC
length: 16
J: TRBJ2-5
D: TRBD2
size: few
V: TRBV20-1

CDR3: CASSGQGAHQPQHF
DNA: TGTGCCAGCAGCGGACAGGGGGCGCATCAGCCCCAGCATTTT
length: 14
J: TRBJ1-5
D: TRBD1
size: .
V: TRBV2

CDR3: CASSLEVPSGEQYF
DNA: TGTGCCAGCAGCTTAGAGGTACCTTCGGGTGAGCAGTACTTC
length: 14
J: TRBJ2-7
D: .
size: few
V: TRBV7-9

CDR3: CASSGRTGASYNEQFF
DNA: TGTGCCAGCAGTGGAAGAACGGGAGCCTCCTACAATGAGCAGTTCTTC
length: 16
J: TRBJ2-1
D: .
size: .
V: TRBV6-1

CDR3: CASRRRTGGNTEAFF
DNA: TGTGCCAGTAGGAGACGGACAGGGGGCAACACTGAAGCTTTCTTT
length: 15
J: TRBJ1-1
D: TRBD1
size: .
V: TRBV19

CDR3: CASSLVLQETQYF
DNA: TGTGCCAGCAGCTTAGTACTCCAAGAGACCCAGTACTTC
length: 13
J: TRBJ2-5
D: .
size: few
V: TRBV7-2

CDR3: CASSYSGGAVNTEAFF
DNA: TGTGCCAGCAGTTACTCGGGGGGGGCCGTGAACACTGAAGCTTTCTTT
length: 16
J: TRBJ1-1
D: .
size: .
V: TRBV6-5

CDR3: CSVEDPGTGYTNTGELFF
DNA: TGCAGCGTTGAAGACCCCGGGACAGGGTATACGAACACCGGGGAGCTGTTTTTT
length: 18
J: TRBJ2-2
D: TRBD1
size: .
V: TRBV29-1

CDR3: CASSPRLGDTQYF
DNA: TGTGCCAGCAGCCCCCGACTGGGAGATACGCAGTATTTT
length: 13
J: TRBJ2-3
D: .
size: .
V: TRBV7-6

CDR3: CASIERGPMVQYF
DNA: TGTGCCAGCATCGAGAGGGGCCCCATGGTGCAGTACTTC
length: 13
J: TRBJ2-7
D: .
size: .
V: TRBV6-1

CDR3: CASSTGQGARTEAFF
DNA: TGTGCCAGCAGTACCGGACAGGGGGCTAGGACTGAAGCTTTCTTT
length: 15
J: TRBJ1-1
D: TRBD1
size: .
V: TRBV28

CDR3: CASSTRFEQFF
DNA: TGTGCCAGCAGCACCCGTTTTGAGCAGTTCTTC
length: 11
J: TRBJ2-1
D: .
size: .
V: TRBV27

CDR3: CACRTGTSGRELFF
DNA: TGTGCCTGTCGGACCGGGACTAGCGGCAGGGAGCTGTTTTTT
length: 14
J: TRBJ2-2
D: TRBD2
size: .
V: TRBV30

CDR3: CASSFVEFQPQHF
DNA: TGTGCCAGTAGTTTCGTCGAATTTCAGCCCCAGCATTTT
length: 13
J: TRBJ1-5
D: .
size: .
V: TRBV19

CDR3: CASSPTGETQYF
DNA: TGTGCCAGCTCACCAACGGGGGAGACCCAGTACTTC
length: 12
J: TRBJ2-5
D: .
size: .
V: TRBV18

CDR3: CAISESTGYGYTF
DNA: TGTGCCATCAGTGAGTCGACAGGGTATGGCTACACCTTC
length: 13
J: TRBJ1-2
D: TRBD1
size: .
V: TRBV10-3

CDR3: CATIQWGGNQPQHF
DNA: TGTGCCACCATACAATGGGGCGGCAATCAGCCCCAGCATTTT
length: 14
J: TRBJ1-5
D: .
size: .
V: TRBV6-1

CDR3: CATSDWAGTSATGELFF
DNA: TGTGCCACCAGTGATTGGGCCGGGACTAGCGCGACCGGGGAGCTGTTTTTT
length: 17
J: TRBJ2-2
D: TRBD2
size: .
V: TRBV24-1